The sequence of this TCR beta chain was determined in a study of T cells in Graves' hyperthyroidism and ophthalmopathy. Amplification of TCR beta CDR3 regions used RNA as the template. First-round RT-PCR targeting the TCR CDR3 was performed with the HTBI primer set. One entry per CDR3 protein, called by TCRdb with MiXCR from the multiplex PCR reads. The sample has hundreds of thousands of distinct CDR3 sequences, less than 15% seen once. V lost 6 bases and J lost 2; bases outside the gene matches: 1. Germline V CDR1 and CDR2: ENHRY, SYGVKD. This CDR3 is built from 14 residues. The rearrangement uses TRBV10-3 and TRBJ1-3; 10 nucleotides line up with TRBD1. This clonotype was obtained from a woman aged 18-29 years with Graves' hyperthyroidism. Specimen: blood. CDR3 coding DNA: TGTGCCATCAGGGGGACAGGGGCTGGAAACACCATATATTTT. Residues: CAIRGTGAGNTIYF.